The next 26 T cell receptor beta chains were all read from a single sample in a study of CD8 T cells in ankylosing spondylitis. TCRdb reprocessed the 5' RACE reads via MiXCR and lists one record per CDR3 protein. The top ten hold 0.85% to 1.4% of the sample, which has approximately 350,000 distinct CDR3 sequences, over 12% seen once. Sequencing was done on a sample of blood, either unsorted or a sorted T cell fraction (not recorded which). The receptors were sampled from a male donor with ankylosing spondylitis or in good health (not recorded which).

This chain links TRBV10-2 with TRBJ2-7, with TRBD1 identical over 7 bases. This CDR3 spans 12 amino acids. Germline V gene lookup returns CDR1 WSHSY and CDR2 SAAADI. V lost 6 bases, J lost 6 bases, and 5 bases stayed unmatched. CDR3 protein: CASSHRGLEQYF. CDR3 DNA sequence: TGCGCCAGCAGCCACAGGGGTCTCGAGCAGTACTTC.

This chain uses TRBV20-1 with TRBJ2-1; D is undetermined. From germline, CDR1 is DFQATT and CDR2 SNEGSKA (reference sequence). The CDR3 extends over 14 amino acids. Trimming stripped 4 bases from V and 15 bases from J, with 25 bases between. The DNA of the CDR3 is TGCAGTGCTAATCTCCAGGTCACCGGCGTGGGTATGTTCTTC. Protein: CSANLQVTGVGMFF.

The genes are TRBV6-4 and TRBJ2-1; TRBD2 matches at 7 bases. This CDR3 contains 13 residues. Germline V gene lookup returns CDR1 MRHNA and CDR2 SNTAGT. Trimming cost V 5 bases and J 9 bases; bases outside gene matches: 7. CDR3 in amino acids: CASSFTGTTEQFF. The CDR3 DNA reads TGTGCCAGCAGTTTCACCGGGACTACTGAGCAGTTCTTC.

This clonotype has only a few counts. The CDR3 DNA reads TGTGCCAGCAGTTTACAGGGGGCGGGTCAGCCCCAGCATTTT. Protein sequence: CASSLQGAGQPQHF. The chain has TRBV2 and TRBJ1-5; 9 positions agree with TRBD1. The germline gives CDR1 SNHLY, CDR2 FYNNEI. The trim removed 5 bases at V and 6 bases at J, leaving 5 bases unmatched. There are 14 residues in the CDR3.

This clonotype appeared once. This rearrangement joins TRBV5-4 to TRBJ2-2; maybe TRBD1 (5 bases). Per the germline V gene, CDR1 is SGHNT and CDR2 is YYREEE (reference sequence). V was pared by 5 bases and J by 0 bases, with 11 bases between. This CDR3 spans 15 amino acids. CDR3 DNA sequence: TGTGCCAGCAGGTTAGGGGCCCCGAACACCGGGGAGCTGTTTTTT. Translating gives CASRLGAPNTGELFF.

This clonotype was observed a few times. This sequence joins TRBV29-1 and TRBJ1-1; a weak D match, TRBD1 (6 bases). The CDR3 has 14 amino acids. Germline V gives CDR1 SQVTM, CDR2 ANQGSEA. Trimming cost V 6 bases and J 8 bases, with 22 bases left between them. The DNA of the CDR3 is TGCAGCGTGTCCCGTAGGGGGATTTCAGGGGAAGCTTTCTTT. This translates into CSVSRRGISGEAFF.

The CDR3 DNA follows: TGTGCCAGTATCTTGGGGAACACTGAAGCTTTCTTT. It is translated as CASILGNTEAFF. The J gene is TRBJ1-1, the V gene TRBV6-1; D remains ambiguous. There are 12 residues in the CDR3. Germline-derived CDR1 and CDR2 are MNHNS and SASEGT. Trimming cost V 9 bases and J 1 base, with 9 bases left between them.

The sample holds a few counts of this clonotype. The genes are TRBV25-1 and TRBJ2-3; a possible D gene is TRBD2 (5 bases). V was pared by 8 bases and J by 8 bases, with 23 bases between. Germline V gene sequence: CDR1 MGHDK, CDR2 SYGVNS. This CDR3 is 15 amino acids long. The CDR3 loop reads CASAPSGGMLGTQYF. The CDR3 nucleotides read TGTGCCAGCGCCCCAAGCGGCGGAATGCTCGGTACGCAGTATTTT. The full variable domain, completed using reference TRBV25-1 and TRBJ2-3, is EADIYQTPRYLVIGTGKKITLECSQTMGHDKMYWYQQDPGMELHLIHYSYGVNSTEKGDLSSESTVSRIRTEHFPLTLESARPSHTSQYLCASAPSGGMLGTQYFGPGTRLTVL.

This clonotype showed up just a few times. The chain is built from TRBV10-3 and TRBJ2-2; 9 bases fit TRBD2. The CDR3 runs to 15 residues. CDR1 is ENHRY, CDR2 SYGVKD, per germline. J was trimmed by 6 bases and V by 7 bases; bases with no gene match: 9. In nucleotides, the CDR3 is TGTGCCATCAAGTCGGCGGGAGGGCCAGCCGGGGAGCTGTTTTTT. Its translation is CAIKSAGGPAGELFF.

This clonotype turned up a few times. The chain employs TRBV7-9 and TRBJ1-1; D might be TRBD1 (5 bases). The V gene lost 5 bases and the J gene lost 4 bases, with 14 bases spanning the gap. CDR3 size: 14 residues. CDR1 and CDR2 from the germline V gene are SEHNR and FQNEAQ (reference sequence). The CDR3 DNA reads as TGTGCCAGCAGCGAGTGGTCGGGACCCACTGAAGCTTTCTTT. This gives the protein CASSEWSGPTEAFF.

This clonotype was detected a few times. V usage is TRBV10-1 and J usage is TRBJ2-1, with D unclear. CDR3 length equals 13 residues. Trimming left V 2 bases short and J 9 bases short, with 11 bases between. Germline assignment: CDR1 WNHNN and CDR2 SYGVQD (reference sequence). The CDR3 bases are TGCGCCAGCAGTGAGGCAGGAAGGGCTGAGCAGTTCTTC. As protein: CASSEAGRAEQFF.

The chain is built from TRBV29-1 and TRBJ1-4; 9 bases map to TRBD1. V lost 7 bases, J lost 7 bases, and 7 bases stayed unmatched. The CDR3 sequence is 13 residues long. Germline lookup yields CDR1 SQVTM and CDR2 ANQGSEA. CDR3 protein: CSAMGQGGEKLFF. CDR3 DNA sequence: TGCAGCGCCATGGGACAGGGAGGTGAAAAACTGTTTTTT.

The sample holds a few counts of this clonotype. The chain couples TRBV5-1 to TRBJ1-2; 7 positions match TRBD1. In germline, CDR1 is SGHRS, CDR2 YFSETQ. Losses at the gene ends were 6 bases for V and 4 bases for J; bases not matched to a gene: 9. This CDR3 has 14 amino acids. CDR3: CASTGTASSYGYTF. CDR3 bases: TGCGCCAGCACAGGGACAGCTTCAAGCTATGGCTACACCTTC. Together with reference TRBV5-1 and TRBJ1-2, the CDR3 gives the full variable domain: KAGVTQTPRYLIKTRGQQVTLSCSPISGHRSVSWYQQTPGQGLQFLFEYFSETQRNKGNFPGRFSGRQFSNSRSEMNVSTLELGDSALYLCASTGTASSYGYTFGSGTRLTVV.

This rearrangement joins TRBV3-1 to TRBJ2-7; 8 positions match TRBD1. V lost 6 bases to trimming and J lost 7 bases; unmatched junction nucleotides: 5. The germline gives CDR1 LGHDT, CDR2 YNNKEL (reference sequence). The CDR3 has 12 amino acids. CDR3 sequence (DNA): TGTGCCAGCAGGGATACAGGGGGGGAGCAGTACTTC. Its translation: CASRDTGGEQYF.

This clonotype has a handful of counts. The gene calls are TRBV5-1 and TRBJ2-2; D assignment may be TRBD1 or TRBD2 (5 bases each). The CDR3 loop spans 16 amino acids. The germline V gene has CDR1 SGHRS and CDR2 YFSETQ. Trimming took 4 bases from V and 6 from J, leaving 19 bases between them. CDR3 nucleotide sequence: TGCGCCAGCAGCGCCCGGGACCCACGCGAACCCGGGGAGCTGTTTTTT. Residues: CASSARDPREPGELFF.

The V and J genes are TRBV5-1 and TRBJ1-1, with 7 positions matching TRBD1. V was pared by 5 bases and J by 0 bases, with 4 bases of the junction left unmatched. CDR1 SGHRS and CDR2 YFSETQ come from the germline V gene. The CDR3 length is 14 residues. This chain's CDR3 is CASREGAMNTEAFF. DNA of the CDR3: TGCGCCAGCAGAGAGGGGGCTATGAACACTGAAGCTTTCTTT.

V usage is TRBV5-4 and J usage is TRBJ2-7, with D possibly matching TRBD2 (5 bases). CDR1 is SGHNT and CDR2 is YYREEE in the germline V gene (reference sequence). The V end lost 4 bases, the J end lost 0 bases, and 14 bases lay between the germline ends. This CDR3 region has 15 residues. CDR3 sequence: CASSPYTGNSYEQYF. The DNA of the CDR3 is TGTGCCAGCAGCCCTTATACCGGGAACTCCTACGAGCAGTACTTC.

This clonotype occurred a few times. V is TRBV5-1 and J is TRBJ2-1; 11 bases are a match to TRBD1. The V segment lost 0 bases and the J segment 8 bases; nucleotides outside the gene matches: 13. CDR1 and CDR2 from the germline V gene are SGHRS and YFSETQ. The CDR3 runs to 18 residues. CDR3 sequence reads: CASSLGPSGQGAIDEQFF. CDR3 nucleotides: TGCGCCAGCAGCTTGGGGCCATCCGGACAGGGGGCTATTGATGAGCAGTTCTTC.

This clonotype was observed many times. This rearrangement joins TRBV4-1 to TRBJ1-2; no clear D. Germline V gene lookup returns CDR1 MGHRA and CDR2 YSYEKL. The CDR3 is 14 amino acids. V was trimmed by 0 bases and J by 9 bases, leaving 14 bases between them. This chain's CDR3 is CASSQDRMAPSYTF. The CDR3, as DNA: TGCGCCAGCAGCCAAGATAGGATGGCGCCTAGCTACACCTTC.

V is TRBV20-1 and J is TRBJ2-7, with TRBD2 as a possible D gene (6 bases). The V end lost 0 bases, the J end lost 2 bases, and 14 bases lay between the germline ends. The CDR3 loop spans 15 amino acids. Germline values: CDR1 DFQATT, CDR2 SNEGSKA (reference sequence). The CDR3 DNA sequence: TGCAGTGCTAGAGATCCAACTAGCCCAACCTACGAGCAGTACTTC. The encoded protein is CSARDPTSPTYEQYF.

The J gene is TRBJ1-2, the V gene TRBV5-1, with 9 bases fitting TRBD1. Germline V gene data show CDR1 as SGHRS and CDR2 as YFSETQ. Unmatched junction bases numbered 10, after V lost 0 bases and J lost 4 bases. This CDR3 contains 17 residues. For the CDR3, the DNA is TGCGCCAGCAGCTTGGTGGACAGGGGCTCATCAGGCTATGGCTACACCTTC. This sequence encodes CASSLVDRGSSGYGYTF. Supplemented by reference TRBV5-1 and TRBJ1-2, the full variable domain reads KAGVTQTPRYLIKTRGQQVTLSCSPISGHRSVSWYQQTPGQGLQFLFEYFSETQRNKGNFPGRFSGRQFSNSRSEMNVSTLELGDSALYLCASSLVDRGSSGYGYTFGSGTRLTVV.

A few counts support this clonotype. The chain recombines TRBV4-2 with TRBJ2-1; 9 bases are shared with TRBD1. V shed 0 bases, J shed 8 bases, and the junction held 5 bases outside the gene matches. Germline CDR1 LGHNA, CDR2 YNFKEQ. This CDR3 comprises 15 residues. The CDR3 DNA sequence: TGTGCCAGCAGCCAAGAGTGGGGACAGGGCGATGAGCAGTTCTTC. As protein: CASSQEWGQGDEQFF.

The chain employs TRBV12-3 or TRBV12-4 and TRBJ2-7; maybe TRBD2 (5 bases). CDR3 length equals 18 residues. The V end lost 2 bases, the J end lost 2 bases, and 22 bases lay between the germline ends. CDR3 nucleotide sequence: TGTGCCAGCAGTTTAAACCCCAGGAGGTTGCGGAAGCCCTACGAGCAGTACTTC. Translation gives CASSLNPRRLRKPYEQYF.

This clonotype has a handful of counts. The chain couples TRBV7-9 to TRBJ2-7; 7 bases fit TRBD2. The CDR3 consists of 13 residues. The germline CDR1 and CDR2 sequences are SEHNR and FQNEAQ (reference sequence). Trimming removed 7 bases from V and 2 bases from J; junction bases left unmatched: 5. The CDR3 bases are TGTGCCAGCATGGCTAGCGGCGCCTACGAGCAGTACTTC. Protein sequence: CASMASGAYEQYF. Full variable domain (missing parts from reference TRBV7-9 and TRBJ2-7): DTGVSQNPRHKITKRGQNVTFRCDPISEHNRLYWYRQTLGQGPEFLTYFQNEAQLEKSRLLSDRFSAERPKGSFSTLEIQRTEQGDSAMYLCASMASGAYEQYFGPGTRLTVT.

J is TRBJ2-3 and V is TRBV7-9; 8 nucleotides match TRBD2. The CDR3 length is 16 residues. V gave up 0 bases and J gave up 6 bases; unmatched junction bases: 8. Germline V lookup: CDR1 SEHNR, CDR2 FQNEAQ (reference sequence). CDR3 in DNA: TGTGCCAGCAGCTTAGCGCAGACTAGCGCGATGGATACGCAGTATTTT. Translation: CASSLAQTSAMDTQYF.

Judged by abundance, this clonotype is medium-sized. The CDR3 DNA sequence: TGTGCCAGCAGTTACTCCACGGGAAGAGAGACCCAGTACTTC. This codes for CASSYSTGRETQYF. V is TRBV6-5 and J is TRBJ2-5; TRBD2 is a possible D gene (5 bases). V was cut by 0 bases and J by 4 bases, with 9 bases left in between. The CDR3 is 14 amino acids. CDR1 is MNHEY, CDR2 SVGAGI, per germline.